Given below is one TCR beta chain in context. The antigen remains undetermined. The record originates from a study of T cell responses to AZD1222 COVID-19 vaccine. Broader study findings: Donors were chiefly white British, with a greater number of females, and clonal diversity was perhaps underestimated. Scientists sampled the repertoires only once the peak T cell response had passed.

Produced via immunoSEQ multiplex PCR; TCRdb's table is partial and in-frame only. The sample holds around 140,000 clones, 85% to 95% seen once. The sequence was obtained from an adult who had recovered from COVID-19. The sequenced sample was peripheral blood, obtained after recovery from COVID-19.

The CDR3 DNA reads as TGTGCCAGCAGTTACCAAGGCGGGAGTGGAGAGACCCAGTACTTC. Amino acid sequence: CASSYQGGSGETQYF. The V call is TRBV6-5, the J call TRBJ2-5, with 7 positions matching TRBD2. The CDR3 totals 15 residues. V was clipped by 2 bases and J by 4 bases; unmatched bases: 7. CDR1 is MNHEY and CDR2 is SVGAGI in the germline V gene.